This passage covers 10 T cell receptor beta chains from one sample sequenced in a study of control samples from healthy donors and cancer patients. Sequencing was performed with immunoSEQ multiplex PCR; in TCRdb, only in-frame clones are kept and a portion is missing. The sample yields 100,000 to 150,000 clones, around 90% seen once. Sequenced input: blood. These receptors all come from a man aged 35-49 years in good health.

The chain recombines TRBV5-6 with TRBJ2-5, with D possibly being TRBD1 (6 bases). The CDR3 has 13 residues. The ends were cut back, 6 bases at V and 5 bases at J, with 14 bases in the middle. CDR1 is SGHDT, CDR2 YYEEEE, per germline. CDR3 protein: CASTGTGRETQYF. Written as DNA, the CDR3 is TGTGCCAGCACCGGAACAGGGCGCGAGACCCAGTACTTC.

The V gene is TRBV11-2, the J gene TRBJ1-6, with 7 bases aligning to TRBD1. Germline assignment: CDR1 SGHAT and CDR2 FQNNGV. The CDR3 runs 17 residues. V trimming: 0 bases; J trimming: 5 bases; junction bases outside the gene matches: 7. CDR3 sequence: CASSLDGTVKNNSPLHF. CDR3 coding DNA: TGTGCCAGCAGCTTAGATGGGACAGTAAAAAATAATTCACCCCTCCACTTT.

The rearrangement links TRBV7-9 to TRBJ1-6; possibly TRBD1 for D (6 bases). CDR3 length: 13 amino acids. The V gene lost 5 bases and the J gene lost 8 bases, with 10 bases spanning the gap. From germline, CDR1 is SEHNR and CDR2 FQNEAQ (reference sequence). CDR3 amino acids: CASSREGDSPLHF. CDR3 sequence (DNA): TGTGCCAGCAGCCGAGAGGGGGATTCACCCCTCCACTTT.

J is TRBJ2-1 and V is TRBV9; the match to TRBD2 covers 7 bases. The length of the CDR3 is 15 residues. The junction had 4 bases not matched to a gene; V was cut back by 0 bases and J by 4 bases. Germline lookup yields CDR1 SGDLS and CDR2 YYNGEE. CDR3 amino acids: CASSVAGGGYNEQFF. As DNA, the CDR3 is TGTGCCAGCAGCGTAGCCGGGGGAGGGTACAATGAGCAGTTCTTC.

This clone was recorded only once. V is TRBV5-6 and J is TRBJ1-2; TRBD1 matches 9 bases. The V and J ends lost 4 bases and 8 bases, in that order; junction bases with no gene match: 12. Germline lookup yields CDR1 SGHDT and CDR2 YYEEEE. The CDR3 loop spans 15 amino acids. CDR3 residues: CASSPGTGKVRGYTF. The CDR3 DNA sequence: TGTGCCAGCAGCCCCGGGACAGGGAAGGTGAGGGGCTACACCTTC.

This rearrangement joins TRBV5-6 to TRBJ1-1; D ambiguous. Trimming shortened V by 0 bases and J by 7 bases, and 25 bases separated the two germline ends. The CDR3 is 18 amino acids. Germline V CDR1 and CDR2: SGHDT, YYEEEE. In DNA, the CDR3 is TGTGCCAGCAGCTTGGCCGGGTGGGAGGTGGGCGCTTTGAATGAAGCTTTCTTT. Protein: CASSLAGWEVGALNEAFF.

The V gene is TRBV5-4, the J gene TRBJ1-4, with 7 bases that match TRBD1. The CDR3 loop spans 14 amino acids. V was pared by 4 bases and J by 6 bases, with 6 bases of the junction left unmatched. Per the germline V gene, CDR1 is SGHNT and CDR2 is YYREEE (reference sequence). The CDR3 DNA is TGTGCCAGCAGCACGACGACAGGGCATGAAAAACTGTTTTTT. It yields the protein CASSTTTGHEKLFF.

The CDR3 is CASSESSARGYTF. In DNA, the CDR3 is TGTGCCAGCAGTGAGTCCTCAGCCCGTGGCTACACCTTC. This sequence joins TRBV12-3 or TRBV12-4 and TRBJ1-2; D unclear. V gave up 5 bases and J gave up 7 bases, with 14 bases separating them. This CDR3 contains 13 residues.

The chain joins TRBV28 to TRBJ1-6; D gene unclear. CDR3 size: 12 residues. Germline V lookup: CDR1 MDHEN, CDR2 SYDVKM. The germline V and J ends were trimmed by 3 bases and 14 bases, with 11 bases remaining between them. CDR3 DNA: TGTGCCAGCAGTTTTCGACGGCCAACCCTCCACTTT. It translates to CASSFRRPTLHF.

In the case of this clone: One junction end does not reproduce the germline sequence, and a read error may be involved. V gene TRBV7-7 combines with J gene TRBJ2-6; D perhaps matches TRBD1 (6 bases). Germline V gene sequence: CDR1 SSHAT, CDR2 FNYEAQ (reference sequence). CDR3 length: 14 residues. In nucleotides, the CDR3 is TGTGCTAGCAGCTTAGGGCAGGGGACCAACGTCCTGACTTTC. It translates to CASSLGQGTNVLTF. The whole variable domain, remainder taken from reference TRBV7-7 and TRBJ2-6, is GAGVSQSPRYKVTKRGQDVTLRCDPISSHATLYWYQQALGQGPEFLTYFNYEAQPDKSGLPSDRFSAERPEGSISTLTIQRTEQRDSAMYRCASSLGQGTNVLTFGAGSRLTVL.